This is a list of T cell receptor beta chains from one sample in a study of blood T cell repertoires in COVID-19. The table came from immunoSEQ multiplex PCR; TCRdb's copy has only in-frame clones and leaves some out. In the table there are approximately 170,000 clones, approximately 80% of which are singletons. Specimen: peripheral blood. These receptors were collected from a man between 65 and 79 years old who had recovered from COVID-19. The CDR3 runs from the conserved cysteine through the conserved F or W. Each record gives: CDR3 protein, CDR3 DNA, clone size, D gene, V gene, J gene. The D gene is left open where the match is weak. A clone size is listed for some rows: how often the clone was seen (once, few, many), or a class if it is expanded.

CDR3aa: CASRRGTGQIF; CDR3nt: TGTGCCAGCAGGCGCGGGACAGGGCAAATCTTC; abundance: -; d_gene: TRBD1; v_gene: TRBV28; j_gene: TRBJ1-2
CDR3aa: CASSPFPSGPNTDTQYF; CDR3nt: TGTGCCAGCTCACCTTTCCCTAGCGGCCCTAACACAGATACGCAGTATTTT; abundance: -; d_gene: TRBD2; v_gene: TRBV18; j_gene: TRBJ2-3
CDR3aa: CASSGLAFNEQFF; CDR3nt: TGTGCCAGCAGCGGACTAGCGTTCAATGAGCAGTTCTTC; abundance: -; d_gene: TRBD2; v_gene: TRBV7-2; j_gene: TRBJ2-1
CDR3aa: CASSDVQGSQETQYF; CDR3nt: TGCGCCAGCAGTGATGTTCAGGGGTCCCAAGAGACCCAGTACTTC; abundance: -; d_gene: -; v_gene: TRBV10-2; j_gene: TRBJ2-5
CDR3aa: CAISEQGGTEAFF; CDR3nt: TGTGCCATCAGTGAGCAGGGTGGGACTGAAGCTTTCTTT; abundance: -; d_gene: -; v_gene: TRBV10-3; j_gene: TRBJ1-1
CDR3aa: CASSQDRTGGPSTEAFF; CDR3nt: TGCGCCAGCAGCCAAGACAGAACAGGGGGGCCGAGCACTGAAGCTTTCTTT; abundance: -; d_gene: TRBD1; v_gene: TRBV4-1; j_gene: TRBJ1-1
CDR3aa: CASSPQSGSTGELFF; CDR3nt: TGTGCCAGCTCACCACAGAGCGGGAGTACCGGGGAGCTGTTTTTT; abundance: -; d_gene: TRBD2; v_gene: TRBV18; j_gene: TRBJ2-2
CDR3aa: CASSPLRSYNEQFF; CDR3nt: TGTGCCAGCAGCCCACTACGCTCCTACAATGAGCAGTTCTTC; abundance: -; d_gene: -; v_gene: TRBV28; j_gene: TRBJ2-1
CDR3aa: CASSVGTSVGTQYF; CDR3nt: TGTGCCAGCAGTGTGGGGACATCCGTTGGGACCCAGTACTTC; abundance: -; d_gene: -; v_gene: TRBV25-1; j_gene: TRBJ2-5
CDR3aa: CASSQDQTGVREKLFF; CDR3nt: TGTGCCAGCAGCCAAGATCAGACAGGGGTTCGTGAAAAACTGTTTTTT; abundance: -; d_gene: TRBD1; v_gene: TRBV3-1/TRBV3-2; j_gene: TRBJ1-4
CDR3aa: CASSTGSSGRGGETQYF; CDR3nt: TGTGCCAGTAGTACGGGCTCCAGCGGGAGAGGTGGAGAGACCCAGTACTTC; abundance: -; d_gene: TRBD2; v_gene: TRBV19; j_gene: TRBJ2-5
CDR3aa: CASSAGDRGAFF; CDR3nt: TGTGCCAGCAGCGCGGGGGATCGAGGAGCTTTCTTT; abundance: -; d_gene: -; v_gene: TRBV12-3/TRBV12-4; j_gene: TRBJ1-1
CDR3aa: CASGTGENTGELFF; CDR3nt: TGCGCCAGTGGGACTGGGGAGAACACCGGGGAGCTGTTTTTT; abundance: -; d_gene: -; v_gene: TRBV5-1; j_gene: TRBJ2-2
CDR3aa: CASSQGFGETQYF; CDR3nt: TGTGCCAGCAGCCAGGGGTTTGGGGAGACCCAGTACTTC; abundance: -; d_gene: -; v_gene: TRBV7-2; j_gene: TRBJ2-5
CDR3aa: CASSEMTGTQAFF; CDR3nt: TGCGCCAGCAGTGAGATGACAGGGACCCAGGCTTTCTTT; abundance: -; d_gene: TRBD1; v_gene: TRBV10-2; j_gene: TRBJ1-1
CDR3aa: CASSSGDRLTEAFF; CDR3nt: TGTGCCAGCAGTTCCGGGGACAGACTCACTGAAGCTTTCTTT; abundance: few; d_gene: TRBD1; v_gene: TRBV6-5; j_gene: TRBJ1-1
CDR3aa: CSASHPTSGKNEQFF; CDR3nt: TGCAGTGCTAGTCACCCCACTAGCGGGAAAAATGAGCAGTTCTTC; abundance: -; d_gene: TRBD2; v_gene: TRBV20-1; j_gene: TRBJ2-1
CDR3aa: CASSLSAGGEQYF; CDR3nt: TGTGCCAGCAGCTTGTCTGCGGGAGGCGAGCAGTACTTC; abundance: -; d_gene: TRBD2; v_gene: TRBV5-6; j_gene: TRBJ2-7
CDR3aa: CASSGGIGQGKDEQYF; CDR3nt: TGTGCCAGCAGTGGGGGGATTGGACAGGGGAAGGACGAGCAGTACTTC; abundance: -; d_gene: TRBD1; v_gene: TRBV2; j_gene: TRBJ2-7
CDR3aa: CAWTPSGRAGNEQFF; CDR3nt: TGTGCCTGGACCCCCTCGGGTAGGGCGGGGAATGAGCAGTTCTTC; abundance: -; d_gene: -; v_gene: TRBV30; j_gene: TRBJ2-1
CDR3aa: CSVDVGANTGELFF; CDR3nt: TGCAGCGTTGATGTCGGGGCGAACACCGGGGAGCTGTTTTTT; abundance: -; d_gene: -; v_gene: TRBV29-1; j_gene: TRBJ2-2
CDR3aa: CASSIFTGLTNSGNTIYF; CDR3nt: TGTGCCAGTAGTATCTTCACAGGGTTGACAAACTCTGGAAACACCATATATTTT; abundance: once; d_gene: -; v_gene: TRBV19; j_gene: TRBJ1-3
CDR3aa: CASSLGSGGNTIYF; CDR3nt: TGCGCCAGCAGCTTGGGGTCCGGAGGGAACACCATATATTTT; abundance: -; d_gene: -; v_gene: TRBV5-1; j_gene: TRBJ1-3
CDR3aa: CASRVTGGNGNTIYF; CDR3nt: TGTGCCAGCAGGGTAACAGGGGGCAATGGAAACACCATATATTTT; abundance: -; d_gene: TRBD1; v_gene: TRBV2; j_gene: TRBJ1-3
CDR3aa: CASSLLSPGELFF; CDR3nt: TGTGCCAGCAGCTTACTCTCTCCCGGGGAGCTGTTTTTT; abundance: -; d_gene: -; v_gene: TRBV7-2; j_gene: TRBJ2-2
CDR3aa: CASSYSGQLNQPQHF; CDR3nt: TGTGCCAGCAGTTACTCAGGACAGCTTAATCAGCCCCAGCATTTT; abundance: few; d_gene: -; v_gene: TRBV6-5; j_gene: TRBJ1-5
CDR3aa: CASSPPGAVETQYF; CDR3nt: TGTGCCAGCTCACCGCCAGGGGCGGTGGAGACCCAGTACTTC; abundance: -; d_gene: -; v_gene: TRBV18; j_gene: TRBJ2-5
CDR3aa: CASSQAETQYF; CDR3nt: TGTGCCAGCAGCCAAGCGGAGACCCAGTACTTC; abundance: -; d_gene: -; v_gene: TRBV3-1/TRBV3-2; j_gene: TRBJ2-5
CDR3aa: CASSPDSTGELFF; CDR3nt: TGTGCCAGCAGCCCGGACAGTACCGGGGAGCTGTTTTTT; abundance: -; d_gene: -; v_gene: TRBV6-5; j_gene: TRBJ2-2
CDR3aa: CASSRGASGYEQYF; CDR3nt: TGCGCCAGCAGCCGCGGGGCTAGTGGTTACGAGCAGTACTTC; abundance: -; d_gene: -; v_gene: TRBV4-1; j_gene: TRBJ2-7
CDR3aa: CASTETGTSEQYF; CDR3nt: TGCGCCAGCACGGAGACCGGGACTTCCGAGCAGTACTTC; abundance: -; d_gene: -; v_gene: TRBV5-1; j_gene: TRBJ2-7
CDR3aa: CASSLDTGEKLFF; CDR3nt: TGCGCCAGCAGCTTGGACACAGGGGAAAAACTGTTTTTT; abundance: -; d_gene: -; v_gene: TRBV5-1; j_gene: TRBJ1-4
CDR3aa: CASSLNSPSMETQYF; CDR3nt: TGCGCCAGCAGCTTGAACTCGCCAAGTATGGAGACCCAGTACTTC; abundance: -; d_gene: -; v_gene: TRBV5-1; j_gene: TRBJ2-5
CDR3aa: CASSFRLADEQFF; CDR3nt: TGCGCCAGCAGCTTTAGACTAGCTGATGAGCAGTTCTTC; abundance: -; d_gene: TRBD2; v_gene: TRBV5-1; j_gene: TRBJ2-1
CDR3aa: CASSQWSQETQYF; CDR3nt: TGCGCCAGCAGCCAATGGAGTCAAGAGACCCAGTACTTC; abundance: -; d_gene: -; v_gene: TRBV4-1; j_gene: TRBJ2-5
CDR3aa: CAISESTGGPNEQFF; CDR3nt: TGTGCCATCAGTGAGTCAACGGGAGGCCCCAATGAGCAGTTCTTC; abundance: -; d_gene: TRBD2; v_gene: TRBV10-3; j_gene: TRBJ2-1
CDR3aa: CASSPRLAGYNEQFF; CDR3nt: TGTGCCAGCAGCCCAAGACTAGCGGGATACAATGAGCAGTTCTTC; abundance: -; d_gene: TRBD2; v_gene: TRBV9; j_gene: TRBJ2-1
CDR3aa: CATSRDGWGNSPLHF; CDR3nt: TGTGCCACCAGCAGAGATGGATGGGGCAATTCACCCCTCCACTTT; abundance: -; d_gene: -; v_gene: TRBV15; j_gene: TRBJ1-6
CDR3aa: CASSFSGSVNNEQFF; CDR3nt: TGTGCCAGCAGCTTTAGCGGGAGTGTTAACAATGAGCAGTTCTTC; abundance: -; d_gene: TRBD2; v_gene: TRBV7-2; j_gene: TRBJ2-1
CDR3aa: CASRPTSGSSYNEQFF; CDR3nt: TGTGCCAGCAGACCGACTAGCGGGAGCTCCTACAATGAGCAGTTCTTC; abundance: -; d_gene: TRBD2; v_gene: TRBV2; j_gene: TRBJ2-1
CDR3aa: CASHPKGLAGEGEQFF; CDR3nt: TGCGCCAGCCATCCGAAGGGACTAGCGGGAGAGGGTGAGCAGTTCTTC; abundance: few; d_gene: TRBD2; v_gene: TRBV5-1; j_gene: TRBJ2-1